This T cell receptor beta chain was sequenced during a study of cytomegalovirus exposure and HLA in healthy donors. In the case of this clone: Its antigen remains unknown.

V shed 1 base and J 6 bases; nucleotides not matched to a gene: 7. Germline V gene data show CDR1 as LGHNT and CDR2 as FRNRAP. The CDR3 contains 15 residues. The PCR ran on 60 Vbeta and 13 Jbeta primers. Authors' analysis steps: Later work found around 80 million unique TCR beta chains, with approximately 12 million shared. This table comes from immunoSEQ multiplex PCR, and its TCRdb copy is limited to in-frame clones, with some not included. The DNA was the basis for D and trimming; V, J and clone size are from that table. The sample table sets out approximately 58,000 clones. Findings of the study overall: The majority of CMV-associated TCR beta chains were reported as apparently HLA-restricted in a later analysis.

The TCR comes from a man younger than 45 in good health and CMV-seropositive. The gene calls are TRBV12-5 and TRBJ2-3; 7 nucleotides line up with TRBD1. Input material: PBMCs. The CDR3: CASGLGQGEFDTQYF. The CDR3 bases are TGTGCTAGTGGTTTGGGACAGGGAGAGTTTGATACGCAGTATTTT. The full variable domain, rest sourced from reference TRBV12-5 and TRBJ2-3, is DARVTQTPRHKVTEMGQEVTMRCQPILGHNTVFWYRQTMMQGLELLAYFRNRAPLDDSGMPKDRFSAEMPDATLATLKIQPSEPRDSAVYFCASGLGQGEFDTQYFGPGTRLTVL.